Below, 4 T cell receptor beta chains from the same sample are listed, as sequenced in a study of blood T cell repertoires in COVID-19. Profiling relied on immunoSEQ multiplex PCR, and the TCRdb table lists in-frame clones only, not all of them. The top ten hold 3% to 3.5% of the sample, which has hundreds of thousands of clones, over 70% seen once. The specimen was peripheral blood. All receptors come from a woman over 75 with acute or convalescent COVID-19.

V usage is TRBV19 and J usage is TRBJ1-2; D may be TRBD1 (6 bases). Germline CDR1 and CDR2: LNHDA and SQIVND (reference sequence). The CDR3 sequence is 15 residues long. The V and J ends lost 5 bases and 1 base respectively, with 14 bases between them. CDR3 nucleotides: TGTGCCAGTAGTGCCCCTACAGGGTATAACTATGGCTACACCTTC. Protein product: CASSAPTGYNYGYTF.

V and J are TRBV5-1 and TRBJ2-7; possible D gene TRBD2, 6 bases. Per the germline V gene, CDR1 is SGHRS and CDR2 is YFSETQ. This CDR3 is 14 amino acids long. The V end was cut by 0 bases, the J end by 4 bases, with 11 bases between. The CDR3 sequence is CASSLGTTGYEQYF. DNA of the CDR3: TGCGCCAGCAGCTTGGGGACTACAGGTTACGAGCAGTACTTC.

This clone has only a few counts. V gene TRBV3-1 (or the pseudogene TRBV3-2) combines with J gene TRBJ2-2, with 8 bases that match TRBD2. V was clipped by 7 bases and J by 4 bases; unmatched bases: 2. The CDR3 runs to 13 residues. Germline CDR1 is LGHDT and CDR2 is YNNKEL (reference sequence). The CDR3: CASMAGGTGELFF. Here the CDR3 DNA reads TGTGCCAGCATGGCGGGAGGCACCGGGGAGCTGTTTTTT.

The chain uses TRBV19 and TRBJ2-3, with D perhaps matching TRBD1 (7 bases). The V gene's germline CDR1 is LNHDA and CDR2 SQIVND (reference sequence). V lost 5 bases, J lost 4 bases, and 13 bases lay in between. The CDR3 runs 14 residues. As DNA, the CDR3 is TGTGCCAGTAGTCAACAGGGGAGGCCAGATACGCAGTATTTT. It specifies CASSQQGRPDTQYF. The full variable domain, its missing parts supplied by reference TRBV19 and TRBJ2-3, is DGGITQSPKYLFRKEGQNVTLSCEQNLNHDAMYWYRQDPGQGLRLIYYSQIVNDFQKGDIAEGYSVSREKKESFPLTVTSAQKNPTAFYLCASSQQGRPDTQYFGPGTRLTVL.